The 27 T cell receptor beta chains below come from one sample, sequenced in a study of blood T cells in healthy people across ages. The authors ran a second PCR of 7 to 11 cycles using a sample-barcoded 5' primer and a J-beta primer mix. TCRdb redid the calling of the 5' RACE reads with MiXCR, one entry per CDR3 protein. The data hold over 600,000 distinct CDR3 sequences, with over 40% observed a single time. The specimen sequenced was blood. These receptors were collected from a man older than 75 in good health.

The V call is TRBV6-2 or TRBV6-3, the J call TRBJ2-5, with D possibly matching TRBD1 (6 bases). V lost 0 bases and J lost 4, with 15 bases in between. Per germline, CDR1 MNHEY and CDR2 SVGEGT. The CDR3 runs 16 residues. Here the CDR3 DNA reads TGTGCCAGCAGTTACTCGGCAGGGGTGAGCCGAGAGACCCAGTACTTC. Amino acid sequence: CASSYSAGVSRETQYF.

The rearrangement uses TRBV20-1 and TRBJ2-6; TRBD1 agrees at 8 bases. The junction had 10 bases not matched to a gene; V was cut back by 5 bases and J by 4 bases. Germline loops: CDR1 DFQATT, CDR2 SNEGSKA (reference sequence). The CDR3 has 16 residues. CDR3 bases: TGCAGTGCTGGCAGGGGGCTTTCGGGCGGGGCCAACGTCCTGACTTTC. Amino acids: CSAGRGLSGGANVLTF.

Regarding this clonotype: One junction end does not reproduce the germline sequence, and a read error may be involved. V usage is TRBV29-1 and J usage is TRBJ2-2; 7 nucleotides match TRBD2. Germline values: CDR1 SQVTM, CDR2 ANQGSEA. The CDR3 has 13 amino acids. The DNA of the CDR3 is TGCAGCGTTGGCGCGGGGGTCACCGGGGGGCTGTTTTTT. Translating gives CSVGAGVTGGLFF.

This clonotype was counted a few times. This chain links TRBV6-2 or TRBV6-3 with TRBJ1-4; D remains unclear. CDR3 length: 12 amino acids. Deletions cut 9 bases from V and 7 bases from J, with 12 bases between. Germline CDR1 and CDR2: MNHEY and SVGEGT. The CDR3 DNA reads TGTGCCAGTTCCGACATGGCTGAAAAACTGTTTTTT. It encodes CASSDMAEKLFF.

This chain uses TRBV27 with TRBJ2-7; perhaps TRBD1 as D (6 bases). V dropped 5 bases and J dropped 4 bases, with 9 bases sitting between them. The CDR3 loop spans 12 amino acids. The germline CDR1 and CDR2 sequences are MNHEY and SMNVEV (reference sequence). In nucleotides, the CDR3 is TGTGCCAGCAGTGACGGACAGTACGAGCAGTACTTC. Translation gives CASSDGQYEQYF.

The chain links TRBV7-2 to TRBJ2-1; 7 bases are shared with TRBD2. The J segment lost 0 bases and the V segment lost 5 bases, leaving 10 bases of the junction unmatched. This CDR3 is built from 17 residues. CDR1 SGHTA and CDR2 FQGNSA come from the germline V gene. CDR3 loop: CASSPRLALSSYNEQFF. CDR3 DNA: TGTGCCAGCAGCCCCCGACTAGCTTTGAGCTCCTACAATGAGCAGTTCTTC.

Only a few counts were recorded for this clonotype. V is TRBV29-1 and J is TRBJ1-1, with a weak D call TRBD1 (6 bases). The CDR3 is 13 residues long. V was clipped by 6 bases and J by 5 bases, with 16 bases between them. The germline CDR1 and CDR2 sequences are SQVTM and ANQGSEA. The CDR3 sequence: CSVGALRETEAFF. In DNA form, the CDR3 reads TGCAGCGTGGGGGCCTTAAGGGAAACTGAAGCTTTCTTT.

This clonotype showed up just a few times. The chain uses TRBV14 and TRBJ1-1, with D tentatively TRBD1 (6 bases). Germline CDR1 and CDR2: SGHDN and FVKESK. The CDR3 spans 13 residues. Trimming stripped 0 bases from V and 11 bases from J, with 13 bases between. The CDR3 sequence is CASSQEFGGHAFF. The CDR3 nucleotides read TGTGCCAGCAGCCAAGAATTCGGGGGGCATGCTTTCTTT.

This clonotype was found a few times. J is TRBJ2-6 and V is TRBV9; D is unresolved. The V end was cut by 6 bases, the J end by 0 bases, with 10 bases between. CDR1 SGDLS and CDR2 YYNGEE come from the germline V gene. The CDR3 is 15 amino acids. CDR3 DNA: TGTGCCAGCACAGACGGTAGCTCTGGGGCCAACGTCCTGACTTTC. This encodes CASTDGSSGANVLTF.

This clonotype was observed a handful of times. The chain carries TRBV4-3 and TRBJ1-4, with D possibly matching TRBD1 (5 bases). The CDR3 contains 17 residues. Germline CDR1 LGHNA, CDR2 YSLEER. V dropped 2 bases and J dropped 4 bases, with 17 bases sitting between them. In DNA, the CDR3 is TGCGCCAGCAGCCAACTCTCACGGGGCGAGGTTAATGAAAAACTGTTTTTT. The encoded protein is CASSQLSRGEVNEKLFF.

The chain uses TRBV4-1 and TRBJ2-3, with D possibly being TRBD2 (5 bases). Germline V lookup: CDR1 MGHRA, CDR2 YSYEKL. CDR3 length: 16 amino acids. V was trimmed by 3 bases and J by 6 bases, leaving 19 bases between them. CDR3 sequence (DNA): TGCGCCAGCAGCCAGACCTCGCGGGTAACAACGGATACGCAGTATTTT. This translates into CASSQTSRVTTDTQYF.

Concerning this clonotype: The junction departs from the called germline gene at one end, perhaps through a read error. The chain combines TRBV15 with TRBJ2-7; 7 nucleotides match TRBD1. The DNA end is more similar to TRBJ2-5, so the J call may be wrong. The CDR3 spans 14 residues. Germline V CDR1 and CDR2: LNHNV, YYDKDF (reference sequence). The CDR3 coding sequence is TGTGCCACCAACAGAGATAGGGGGCCGGAGACCCAGTACTTC. This sequence encodes CATNRDRGPETQYF.

This rearrangement joins TRBV15 to TRBJ2-1; 7 positions agree with TRBD1. The J segment lost 5 bases and the V segment lost 0 bases, leaving 4 bases of the junction unmatched. In germline, CDR1 is LNHNV, CDR2 YYDKDF (reference sequence). The CDR3 has 15 amino acids. The chain's CDR3 is CATSREADRDNEQFF. The CDR3 DNA sequence: TGTGCCACCAGCAGAGAAGCAGACAGGGACAATGAGCAGTTCTTC.

V is TRBV5-1 and J is TRBJ2-1, with 9 bases lining up with TRBD2. The V and J ends lost 0 bases and 6 bases, in that order; junction bases with no gene match: 7. The CDR3 consists of 16 residues. From germline, CDR1 is SGHRS and CDR2 YFSETQ. CDR3 sequence (DNA): TGCGCCAGCAGCTTGGCTGTAGCGGGAGTACCCAATGAGCAGTTCTTC. This encodes CASSLAVAGVPNEQFF.

This clonotype was counted a few times. The chain uses TRBV27 and TRBJ1-6; TRBD1 matches 8 bases. The CDR3 loop spans 15 amino acids. The V gene end was trimmed by 0 bases and the J gene end by 8 bases; junction bases not matched to a gene: 3. Looked up from germline, CDR1 is MNHEY and CDR2 is SMNVEV (reference sequence). In DNA, the CDR3 is TGTGCCAGCAGTTTATCGACAGGGGTCGATTCACCCCTCCACTTT. Translating it yields CASSLSTGVDSPLHF.

As DNA, the CDR3 is TGTGCCACCAGTGATTCCTACAGGGGGCGTGGGGCCAACGTCCTGACTTTC. Amino acids: CATSDSYRGRGANVLTF. The chain carries TRBV24-1 and TRBJ2-6; 9 nucleotides agree with TRBD1. With V trimmed by 2 bases and J by 3 bases, 4 bases remained unmatched. The germline V gene encodes CDR1 KGHDR and CDR2 SFDVKD. The CDR3 spans 17 residues.

This clonotype was seen only a few times. This chain links TRBV7-8 with TRBJ2-6; a possible D gene is TRBD1 (6 bases). Trimming cost V 6 bases and J 4 bases, with 16 bases left between them. The germline V gene has CDR1 SGHVS and CDR2 FQNEAQ. There are 16 residues in the CDR3. This chain's CDR3 is CASSRPTGSGANVLTF. CDR3 in DNA: TGTGCCAGCAGTAGACCCACAGGGTCCGGGGCCAACGTCCTGACTTTC.

V usage is TRBV2 and J usage is TRBJ2-7; D uncertain. Germline assignment: CDR1 SNHLY and CDR2 FYNNEI. CDR3 length equals 15 residues. Trimming stripped 3 bases from V and 4 bases from J, with 16 bases between. The CDR3 DNA reads TGTGCCAGCAGTGACGCCGGATCTTCCTTTTACGAGCAGTACTTC. Protein product: CASSDAGSSFYEQYF.

The V and J genes are TRBV20-1 and TRBJ2-4, with TRBD1 identical over 8 bases. J gave up 13 bases and V 3 bases, and 11 bases lay outside the gene matches. The germline V gene encodes CDR1 DFQATT and CDR2 SNEGSKA (reference sequence). This CDR3 contains 13 residues. The CDR3 DNA follows: TGCAGTGCTAGGTCGCCAGGGGGCTGGGAGCAGTACTTC. Translation: CSARSPGGWEQYF.

This clonotype was picked up one time. This CDR3 is CSAKSRMAYEQYF. The CDR3 DNA reads TGCAGTGCCAAAAGCAGGATGGCCTACGAGCAGTACTTC. J is TRBJ2-7 and V is TRBV20-1, with unresolved D. The CDR3 contains 13 residues. CDR1 is DFQATT and CDR2 is SNEGSKA in the germline V gene (reference sequence). Trimming removed 6 bases at V and 2 bases at J, with 14 bases between.

Remarks on this clonotype: A read error may produce the germline difference seen at one junction end. The chain combines TRBV25-1 with TRBJ1-2, with no clear D. The germline V gene has CDR1 MGHDK and CDR2 SYGVNS. The CDR3 runs to 11 residues. CDR3 loop: CVSRFRDGYTF. CDR3 DNA sequence: TGTGTCAGCAGGTTTAGGGATGGCTACACCTTC.

This clonotype turned up a few times. The V gene is TRBV14, the J gene TRBJ2-3; D is undetermined. The CDR3 covers 12 residues. Trimming left V 4 bases short and J 7 bases short, with 9 bases between. CDR1 SGHDN and CDR2 FVKESK come from the germline V gene. CDR3 DNA sequence: TGTGCCAGCAGCCTAATACGTAATACGCAGTATTTT. As protein: CASSLIRNTQYF.

The gene calls are TRBV27 and TRBJ2-2; tentative D call: TRBD1 (6 bases). The CDR3 has 15 residues. CDR1 is MNHEY and CDR2 is SMNVEV in the germline V gene (reference sequence). Deletions cut 10 bases from V and 5 bases from J, with 20 bases between. The CDR3 is CATSPLPGETGELFF. In nucleotides, the CDR3 is TGTGCCACCAGCCCCCTTCCAGGGGAAACCGGGGAGCTGTTTTTT.

This clonotype has at least ten counts. The V and J genes are TRBV7-2 and TRBJ2-3, with D perhaps matching TRBD1 (6 bases). Trimming removed 5 bases from V and 3 bases from J, with 9 bases in between. The CDR3 length is 13 residues. CDR1 and CDR2 (germline): SGHTA, FQGNSA. The CDR3 protein is CASSPTGTDTQYF. The CDR3 DNA sequence: TGTGCCAGCAGCCCGACAGGTACAGATACGCAGTATTTT.

The chain recombines TRBV7-2 with TRBJ1-2, with D unresolved. The ends were cut back, 0 bases at V and 3 bases at J, with 8 bases in the middle. The CDR3 loop spans 14 amino acids. In germline, CDR1 is SGHTA, CDR2 FQGNSA. CDR3 loop: CASSLASWDYGYTF. The CDR3 DNA sequence: TGTGCCAGCAGCTTAGCGAGCTGGGACTATGGCTACACCTTC. The full variable domain, completed using reference TRBV7-2 and TRBJ1-2, is GAGVSQSPSNKVTEKGKDVELRCDPISGHTALYWYRQSLGQGLEFLIYFQGNSAPDKSGLPSDRFSAERTGGSVSTLTIQRTQQEDSAVYLCASSLASWDYGYTFGSGTRLTVV.

The chain links TRBV6-1 to TRBJ2-6, with TRBD2 as a possible D gene (6 bases). The V and J ends lost 6 bases and 3 bases respectively, with 24 bases between them. Germline CDR1 and CDR2: MNHNS and SASEGT. CDR3 length equals 19 residues. In nucleotides, the CDR3 is TGTGCCAGCAGAAGAGCGACGGGGGACCTCTCCTGTGGGGCCAACGTCCTGACTTTC. Amino acid sequence: CASRRATGDLSCGANVLTF.

CDR3: CASSAGVVTDTQYF. In nucleotides, the CDR3 is TGCGCCAGCAGCGCGGGAGTTGTCACAGATACGCAGTATTTT. The chain uses TRBV5-1 and TRBJ2-3; 7 bases map to TRBD2. Germline loops: CDR1 SGHRS, CDR2 YFSETQ. There are 14 residues in the CDR3. J lost 2 bases, V lost 4 bases, and 4 bases had no gene match. The variable domain in full, with the rest retrieved from reference TRBV5-1 and TRBJ2-3, is KAGVTQTPRYLIKTRGQQVTLSCSPISGHRSVSWYQQTPGQGLQFLFEYFSETQRNKGNFPGRFSGRQFSNSRSEMNVSTLELGDSALYLCASSAGVVTDTQYFGPGTRLTVL.